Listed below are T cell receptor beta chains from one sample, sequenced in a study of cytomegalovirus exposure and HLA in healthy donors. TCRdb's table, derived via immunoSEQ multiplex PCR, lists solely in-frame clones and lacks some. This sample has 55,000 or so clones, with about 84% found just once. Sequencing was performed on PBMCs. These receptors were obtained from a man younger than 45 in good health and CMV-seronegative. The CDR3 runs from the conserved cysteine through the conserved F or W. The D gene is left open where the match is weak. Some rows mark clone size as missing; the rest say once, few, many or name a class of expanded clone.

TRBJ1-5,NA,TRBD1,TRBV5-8,CASSYHRGLSNQPQHF,TGTGCCAGCAGCTACCACAGGGGGCTGAGCAATCAGCCCCAGCATTTT
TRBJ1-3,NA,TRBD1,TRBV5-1,CASSFRGVNSAGNTIYF,TGCGCCAGCAGCTTCAGGGGGGTTAATTCAGCTGGAAACACCATATATTTT
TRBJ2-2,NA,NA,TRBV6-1,CASSEARGQPNTGELFF,TGTGCCAGCAGTGAAGCTAGAGGACAGCCGAACACCGGGGAGCTGTTTTTT
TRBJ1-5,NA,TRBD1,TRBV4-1,CASSQTDRANQPQHF,TGCGCCAGCAGCCAGACGGACAGGGCTAATCAGCCCCAGCATTTT
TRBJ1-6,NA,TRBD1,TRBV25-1,CASSESTGGNSPLHF,TGTGCCAGCAGTGAATCGACAGGGGGTAATTCACCCCTCCACTTT
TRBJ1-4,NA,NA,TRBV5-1,CASSNNGEAHEKLFF,TGCGCCAGCAGCAACAATGGGGAGGCTCATGAAAAACTGTTTTTT
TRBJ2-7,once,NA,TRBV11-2,CASSKLTTSPYEQYF,TGTGCCAGCAGCAAATTGACAACTAGTCCCTACGAGCAGTACTTC
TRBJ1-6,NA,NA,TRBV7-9,CASSLPGQFNSPLHF,TGTGCCAGCAGCTTACCTGGACAGTTTAATTCACCCCTCCACTTT
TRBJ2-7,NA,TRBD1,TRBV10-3,CAISGDRVRNEQYF,TGTGCCATCAGCGGGGACAGGGTGAGGAACGAGCAGTACTTC
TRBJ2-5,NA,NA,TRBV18,CASSPPSGGRETQYF,TGTGCCAGCTCACCACCGTCGGGGGGCCGGGAGACCCAGTACTTC
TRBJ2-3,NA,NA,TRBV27,CASSLGPSTDTQYF,TGTGCCAGCAGTTTAGGGCCTTCCACAGATACGCAGTATTTT
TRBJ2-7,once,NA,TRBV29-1,CSVEKAAGRLYEQYF,TGCAGCGTTGAAAAGGCGGCAGGGCGACTCTACGAGCAGTACTTC
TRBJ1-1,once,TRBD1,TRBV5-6,CASSGLDHGGQGLREAFF,TGTGCCAGCAGCGGATTAGATCATGGAGGACAGGGGTTACGTGAAGCTTTCTTT
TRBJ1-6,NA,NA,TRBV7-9,CASSTQGNSPLHF,TGTGCCAGCAGCACACAGGGAAATTCACCCCTCCACTTT
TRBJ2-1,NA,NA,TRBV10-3,CAISDSRQDDEQFF,TGTGCCATCAGTGATAGTCGACAGGATGATGAGCAGTTCTTC
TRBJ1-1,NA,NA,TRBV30,CAWSIGLEGPSAEAFF,TGTGCCTGGAGTATCGGACTAGAAGGCCCTTCGGCTGAAGCTTTCTTT
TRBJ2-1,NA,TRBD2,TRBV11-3,CASSQSGRAYNEQFF,TGTGCCAGCAGCCAGAGCGGGAGGGCCTACAATGAGCAGTTCTTC
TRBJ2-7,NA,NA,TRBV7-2,CASSLSAGPREQYF,TGTGCCAGCAGCTTGAGCGCGGGGCCCCGAGAGCAGTACTTC
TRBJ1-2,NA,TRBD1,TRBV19,CASSRTGIPYGYTF,TGTGCCAGTAGTAGGACAGGGATTCCCTATGGCTACACCTTC
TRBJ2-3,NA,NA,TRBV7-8,CASSQQVSTDTQYF,TGTGCCAGCAGCCAACAGGTTAGCACAGATACGCAGTATTTT
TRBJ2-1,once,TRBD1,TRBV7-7,CASSPRTGGAYNEQFF,TGTGCTAGCAGCCCAAGGACAGGGGGCGCCTACAATGAGCAGTTCTTC
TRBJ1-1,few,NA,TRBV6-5,CASSYRGGVNTEAFF,TGTGCCAGCAGTTACCGGGGGGGTGTCAACACTGAAGCTTTCTTT
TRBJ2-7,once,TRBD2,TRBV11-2,CASSLDPGLVRYEQYF,TGTGCCAGCAGTCTGGACCCGGGACTAGTGAGGTACGAGCAGTACTTC
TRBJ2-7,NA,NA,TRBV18,CASSPRDSLAYEQYF,TGTGCCAGCTCACCACGGGACTCCCTGGCCTACGAGCAGTACTTC
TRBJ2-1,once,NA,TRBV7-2,CASSFEGLSYNEQFF,TGTGCCAGCAGCTTCGAGGGCCTCTCCTACAATGAGCAGTTCTTC
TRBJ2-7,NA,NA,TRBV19,CASSMSRSSYEQYF,TGTGCCAGTAGTATGAGTAGAAGCTCCTACGAGCAGTACTTC
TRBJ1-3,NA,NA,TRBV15,CATSRDSRFTGNTIYF,TGTGCCACCAGCAGAGATTCGCGGTTCACTGGAAACACCATATATTTT
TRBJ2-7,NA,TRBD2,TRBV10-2,CASRAGGANEQYF,TGCGCCAGCCGAGCGGGAGGGGCGAATGAGCAGTACTTC
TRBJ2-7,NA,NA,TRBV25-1,CASSEYPQGGYEQYF,TGTGCCAGCAGTGAATACCCCCAGGGGGGCTACGAGCAGTACTTC
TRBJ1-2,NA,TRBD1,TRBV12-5,CASGTGQSGYTF,TGTGCTAGTGGTACGGGACAGTCGGGCTACACCTTC
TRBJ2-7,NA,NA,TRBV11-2,CASSFGNRVSNEQYF,TGTGCCAGCAGCTTTGGTAACAGGGTGTCCAACGAGCAGTACTTC
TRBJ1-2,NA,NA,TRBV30,CAWSATTSGYTF,TGTGCCTGGAGTGCCACTACAAGTGGCTACACCTTC
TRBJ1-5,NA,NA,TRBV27,CASSSFQGSNQPQHF,TGTGCCAGCAGTTCGTTTCAGGGGAGCAATCAGCCCCAGCATTTT
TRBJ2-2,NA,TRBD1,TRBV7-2,CASSVSGTANTGELFF,TGTGCCAGCAGCGTATCCGGGACAGCTAACACCGGGGAGCTGTTTTTT
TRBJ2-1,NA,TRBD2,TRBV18,CASSQGLREQFF,TGTGCCAGCTCTCAGGGACTACGTGAGCAGTTCTTC
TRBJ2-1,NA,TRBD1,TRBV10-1,CASSRSTGAKYNEQFF,TGCGCCAGCAGTCGATCGACAGGGGCGAAATACAATGAGCAGTTCTTC
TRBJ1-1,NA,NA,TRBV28,CASRNHRANTEAFF,TGTGCCAGCAGGAACCACAGGGCGAACACTGAAGCTTTCTTT
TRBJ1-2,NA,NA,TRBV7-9,CASSRQEVNYGYTF,TGTGCCAGCAGCCGACAGGAGGTTAACTATGGCTACACCTTC
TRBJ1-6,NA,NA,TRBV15,CATSRSRVENSPLHF,TGTGCCACCAGCAGGAGCAGGGTTGAGAATTCACCCCTCCACTTT
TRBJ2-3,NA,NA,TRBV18,CASSTFARTDTQYF,TGTGCCAGCTCAACATTCGCACGCACAGATACGCAGTATTTT
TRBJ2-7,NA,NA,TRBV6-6,CASIPAGHSSSYEQYF,TGTGCCAGCATCCCCGCAGGGCACAGCAGCTCCTACGAGCAGTACTTC
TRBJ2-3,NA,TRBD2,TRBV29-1,CSVASGGASTDTQYF,TGCAGCGTTGCAAGCGGGGGGGCTAGCACAGATACGCAGTATTTT
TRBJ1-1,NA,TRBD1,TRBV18,CASSPNRQGTTEAFF,TGTGCCAGCTCACCAAACCGACAGGGGACCACTGAAGCTTTCTTT
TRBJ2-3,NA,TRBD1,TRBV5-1,CASSRTGTDTQYF,TGCGCCAGCAGCCGGACAGGGACAGATACGCAGTATTTT
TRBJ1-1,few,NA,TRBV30,CAWSVFRWSTDTEAFF,TGTGCCTGGAGTGTATTTCGGTGGAGCACGGACACTGAAGCTTTCTTT
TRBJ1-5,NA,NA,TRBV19,CASSIRTAPSNQPQHF,TGTGCCAGTAGTATCCGGACAGCGCCAAGCAATCAGCCCCAGCATTTT
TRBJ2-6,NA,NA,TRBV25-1,CASSDRLFSGANVLTF,TGTGCCAGCAGCGACAGGCTATTCTCTGGGGCCAACGTCCTGACTTTC
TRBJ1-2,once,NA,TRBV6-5,CASSYSGRGNYGYTF,TGTGCCAGCAGTTACTCAGGGAGAGGTAACTATGGCTACACCTTC
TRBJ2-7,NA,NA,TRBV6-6,CASSYSPTYEQYF,TGTGCCAGCAGTTACTCCCCCACCTACGAGCAGTACTTC
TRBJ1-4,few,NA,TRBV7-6,CASSPGNSRLNEKLFF,TGTGCCAGCAGCCCGGGTAACTCGCGGCTGAATGAAAAACTGTTTTTT
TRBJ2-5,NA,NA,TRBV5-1,CASRDRLQETQYF,TGCGCCAGTCGCGACAGGCTCCAAGAGACCCAGTACTTC
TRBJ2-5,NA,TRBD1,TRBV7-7,CASSEQGYQETQYF,TGTGCTAGCAGTGAACAGGGGTACCAAGAGACCCAGTACTTC
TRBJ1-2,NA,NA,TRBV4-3,CASSQVSFNYGYTF,TGCGCCAGCAGCCAAGTTTCCTTTAACTATGGCTACACCTTC
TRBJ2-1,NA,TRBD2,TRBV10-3,CAISESGGTSGINEQFF,TGTGCCATCAGTGAGTCGGGGGGGACTAGCGGGATCAATGAGCAGTTCTTC
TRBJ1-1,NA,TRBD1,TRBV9,CASSVVSGQGAEAFF,TGTGCCAGCAGCGTAGTTTCGGGACAGGGGGCTGAAGCTTTCTTT
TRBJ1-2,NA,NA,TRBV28,CASRFLEGRGGRVNYGYTF,TGTGCCAGCAGATTCCTTGAGGGGAGGGGGGGCCGCGTTAACTATGGCTACACCTTC
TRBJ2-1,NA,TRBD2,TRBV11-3,CASSLAGGYNEQFF,TGTGCCAGCAGCTTAGCGGGAGGGTACAATGAGCAGTTCTTC
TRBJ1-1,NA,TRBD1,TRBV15,CATSRTEGAYTEAFF,TGTGCCACCAGCAGAACCGAGGGGGCGTACACTGAAGCTTTCTTT
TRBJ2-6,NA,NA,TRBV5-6,CASSLGTIAVLTF,TGTGCCAGCAGCTTAGGGACAATCGCCGTCCTGACTTTC
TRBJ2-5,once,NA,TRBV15,CATRALSGSYQETQYF,TGTGCCACCAGGGCCCTCAGCGGCTCTTACCAAGAGACCCAGTACTTC